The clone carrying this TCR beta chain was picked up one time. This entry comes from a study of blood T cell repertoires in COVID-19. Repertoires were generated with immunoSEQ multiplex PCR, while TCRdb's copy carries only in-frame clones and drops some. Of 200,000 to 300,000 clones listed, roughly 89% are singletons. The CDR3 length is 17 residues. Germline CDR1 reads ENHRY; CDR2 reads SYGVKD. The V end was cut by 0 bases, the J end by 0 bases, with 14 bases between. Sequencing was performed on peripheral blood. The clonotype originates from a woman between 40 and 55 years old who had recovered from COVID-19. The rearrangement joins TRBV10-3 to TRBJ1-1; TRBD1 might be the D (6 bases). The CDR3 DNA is TGTGCCATCAGTGAGTCCCGGACAGTAAAAATGAACACTGAAGCTTTCTTT. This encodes CAISESRTVKMNTEAFF.